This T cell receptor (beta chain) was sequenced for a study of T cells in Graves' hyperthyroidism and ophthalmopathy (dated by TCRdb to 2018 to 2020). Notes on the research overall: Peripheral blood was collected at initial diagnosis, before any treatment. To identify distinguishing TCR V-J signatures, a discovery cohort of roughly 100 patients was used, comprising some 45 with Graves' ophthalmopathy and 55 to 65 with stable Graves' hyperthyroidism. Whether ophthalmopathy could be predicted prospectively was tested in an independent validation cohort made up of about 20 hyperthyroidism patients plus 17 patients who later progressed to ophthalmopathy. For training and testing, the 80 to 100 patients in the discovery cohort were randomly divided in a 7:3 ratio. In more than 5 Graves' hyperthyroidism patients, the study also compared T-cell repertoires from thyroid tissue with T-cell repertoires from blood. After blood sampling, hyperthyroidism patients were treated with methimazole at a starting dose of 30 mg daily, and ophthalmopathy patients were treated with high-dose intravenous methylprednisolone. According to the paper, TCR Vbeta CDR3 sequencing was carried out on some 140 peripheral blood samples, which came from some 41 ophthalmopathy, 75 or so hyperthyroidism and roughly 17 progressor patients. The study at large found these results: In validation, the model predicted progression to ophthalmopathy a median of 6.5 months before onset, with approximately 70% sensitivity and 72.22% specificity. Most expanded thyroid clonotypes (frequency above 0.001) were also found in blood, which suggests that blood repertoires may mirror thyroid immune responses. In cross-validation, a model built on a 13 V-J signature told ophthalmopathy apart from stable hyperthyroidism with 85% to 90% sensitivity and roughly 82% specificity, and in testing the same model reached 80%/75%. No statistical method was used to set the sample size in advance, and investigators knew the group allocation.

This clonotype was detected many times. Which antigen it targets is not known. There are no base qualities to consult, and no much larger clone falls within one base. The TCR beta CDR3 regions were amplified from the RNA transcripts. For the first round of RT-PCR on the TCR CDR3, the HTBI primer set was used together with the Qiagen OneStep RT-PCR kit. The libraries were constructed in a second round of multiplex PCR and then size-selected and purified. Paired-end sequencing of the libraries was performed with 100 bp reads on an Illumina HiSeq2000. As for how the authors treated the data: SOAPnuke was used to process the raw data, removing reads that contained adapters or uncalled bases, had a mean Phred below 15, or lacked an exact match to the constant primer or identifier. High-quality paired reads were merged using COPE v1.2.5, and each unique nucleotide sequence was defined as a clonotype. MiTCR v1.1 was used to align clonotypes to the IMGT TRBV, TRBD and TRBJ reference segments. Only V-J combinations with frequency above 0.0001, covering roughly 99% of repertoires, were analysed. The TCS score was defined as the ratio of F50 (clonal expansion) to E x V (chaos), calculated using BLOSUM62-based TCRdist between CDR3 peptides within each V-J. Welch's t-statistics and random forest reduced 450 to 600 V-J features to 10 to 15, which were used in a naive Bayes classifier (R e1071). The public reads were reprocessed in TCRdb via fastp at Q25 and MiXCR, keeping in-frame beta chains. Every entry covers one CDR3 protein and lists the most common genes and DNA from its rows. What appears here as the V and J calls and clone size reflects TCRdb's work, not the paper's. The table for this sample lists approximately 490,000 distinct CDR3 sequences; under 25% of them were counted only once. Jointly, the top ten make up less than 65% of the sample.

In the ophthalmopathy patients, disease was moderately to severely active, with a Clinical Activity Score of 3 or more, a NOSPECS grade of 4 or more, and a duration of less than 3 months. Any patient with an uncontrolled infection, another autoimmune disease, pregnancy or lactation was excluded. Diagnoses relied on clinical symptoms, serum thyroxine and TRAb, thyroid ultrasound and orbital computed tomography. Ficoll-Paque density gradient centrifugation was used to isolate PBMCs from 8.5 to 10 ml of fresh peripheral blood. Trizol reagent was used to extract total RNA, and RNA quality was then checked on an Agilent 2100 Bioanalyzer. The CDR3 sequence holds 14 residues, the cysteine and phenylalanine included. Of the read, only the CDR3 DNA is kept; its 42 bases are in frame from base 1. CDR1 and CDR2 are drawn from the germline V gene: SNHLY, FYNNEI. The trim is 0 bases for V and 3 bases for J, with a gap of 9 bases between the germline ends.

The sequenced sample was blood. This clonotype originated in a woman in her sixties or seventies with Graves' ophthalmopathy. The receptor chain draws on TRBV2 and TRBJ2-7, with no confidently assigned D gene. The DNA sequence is TGTGCCAGCAGTGAAGCGCTTACGGACTACGAGCAGTACTTC. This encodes CASSEALTDYEQYF.